The 19 T cell receptor beta chains in this list originate from one sample, sequenced in a study of cytomegalovirus exposure and HLA in healthy donors. PCR was performed using 60 Vbeta and 13 Jbeta primers. The method was immunoSEQ multiplex PCR; TCRdb's version includes in-frame clones alone and lacks a portion of them. The sample has about 78,000 clones, about 64% seen once. The sample was PBMCs. Every receptor here comes from a man aged 25 to 40 in good health and CMV-seropositive.

The rearrangement links TRBV6-1 to TRBJ1-4; 7 bases line up with TRBD1. After removal of 1 base from V and 6 bases from J, the junction contained 5 bases not matched to a gene. From germline, CDR1 is MNHNS and CDR2 SASEGT. The length of the CDR3 is 15 residues. The CDR3 reads CASSEVDRAHEKLFF. The CDR3, as DNA: TGTGCCAGCAGTGAAGTTGACAGGGCGCATGAAAAACTGTTTTTT.

V gene TRBV28 combines with J gene TRBJ2-5; 13 bases are shared with TRBD2. Germline V gives CDR1 MDHEN, CDR2 SYDVKM. V trimming: 3 bases; J trimming: 4 bases; junction bases outside the gene matches: 5. The CDR3 extends over 16 amino acids. For the CDR3, the DNA is TGTGCCAGCAGTTTCGATAGGACTAGCGGGAGAGAGACCCAGTACTTC. Amino acid sequence: CASSFDRTSGRETQYF.

This chain connects TRBV30 to TRBJ1-1, with no clear D. This CDR3 has 12 amino acids. Germline CDR1 GTSNPN, CDR2 SVGIG (reference sequence). Trimming took off 5 bases at V and 8 bases at J, with 15 bases between the two ends. In DNA, the CDR3 is TGTGCCTGGGAGAACGTAAAACCGGAAGCTTTCTTT. Amino acid sequence: CAWENVKPEAFF.

This chain uses TRBV7-9 with TRBJ1-2, with TRBD1 as a possible D gene (5 bases). The CDR3 is 15 amino acids. Germline assignment: CDR1 SEHNR and CDR2 FQNEAQ (reference sequence). The V end lost 2 bases, the J end lost 7 bases, and 17 bases lay between the germline ends. Here the CDR3 DNA reads TGTGCCAGCAGCTTATGGGCAGGGCCCACGTCTGGCTACACCTTC. Translated: CASSLWAGPTSGYTF.

The chain recombines TRBV5-1 with TRBJ1-2; no firm D call. The germline CDR1 and CDR2 sequences are SGHRS and YFSETQ. There are 15 residues in the CDR3. V lost 4 bases to trimming and J lost 7 bases, with 20 bases between them. CDR3 sequence: CASSPGMGGEVGYTF. Written as DNA, the CDR3 is TGCGCCAGCAGCCCCGGGATGGGAGGCGAAGTTGGCTACACCTTC.

J is TRBJ2-5 and V is TRBV7-9; TRBD1 is a possible D gene (6 bases). The CDR3 contains 13 residues. Trimming stripped 5 bases from V and 3 bases from J, with 10 bases between. CDR1 and CDR2 from the germline V gene are SEHNR and FQNEAQ (reference sequence). The CDR3 sequence: CASSRDTEETQYF. CDR3 coding DNA: TGTGCCAGCAGCCGGGACACGGAAGAGACCCAGTACTTC.

The rearrangement links TRBV5-1 to TRBJ2-5; 7 positions match TRBD2. After removal of 0 bases from V and 6 bases from J, the junction contained 5 bases not matched to a gene. The length of the CDR3 is 14 residues. Looked up from germline, CDR1 is SGHRS and CDR2 is YFSETQ. Here the CDR3 reads CASSLESGGQTQYF. For the CDR3, the DNA is TGCGCCAGCAGCTTGGAGTCGGGGGGTCAGACCCAGTACTTC.

The chain couples TRBV19 to TRBJ1-1, with D perhaps matching TRBD1 (6 bases). V dropped 9 bases and J dropped 2 bases, with 25 bases sitting between them. CDR1 is LNHDA and CDR2 is SQIVND in the germline V gene (reference sequence). CDR3 length: 17 amino acids. The CDR3 sequence is CASQHPRGADLNTEAFF. The CDR3 nucleotides read TGTGCCAGCCAACACCCCCGGGGGGCGGACTTAAACACTGAAGCTTTCTTT.

The chain has TRBV7-9 and TRBJ2-3; D possibly corresponds to TRBD2 (5 bases). CDR3 length: 15 amino acids. Looked up from germline, CDR1 is SEHNR and CDR2 is FQNEAQ (reference sequence). V shed 5 bases and J shed 7 bases, with 19 bases lying between them. CDR3 coding DNA: TGTGCCAGCAGCCCCCAACTAGGCGGGCGATATACGCAGTATTTT. Residues: CASSPQLGGRYTQYF. Full variable domain (rest looked up from reference TRBV7-9 and TRBJ2-3): DTGVSQNPRHKITKRGQNVTFRCDPISEHNRLYWYRQTLGQGPEFLTYFQNEAQLEKSRLLSDRFSAERPKGSFSTLEIQRTEQGDSAMYLCASSPQLGGRYTQYFGPGTRLTVL.

In this sample, this clone turned up once. The chain joins TRBV5-6 to TRBJ2-5; 7 bases match TRBD2. The end of the DNA is better explained by TRBJ2-7, so the J call may be wrong. CDR3 length: 12 amino acids. Germline CDR1 is SGHDT and CDR2 is YYEEEE. DNA for the CDR3: TGTGCCAGCAGCAGGACTAGGCACGAGCAGTACTTC. Amino acid sequence: CASSRTRHEQYF.

This clone has a handful of counts. The chain links TRBV2 to TRBJ2-3; 11 nucleotides agree with TRBD2. Germline values: CDR1 SNHLY, CDR2 FYNNEI. The CDR3 is 16 residues long. With 4 bases clipped from V and 5 bases from J, the junction kept 8 bases outside the gene matches. CDR3 protein: CASSVSGGASGDTQYF. The CDR3 DNA sequence: TGTGCCAGCAGTGTTAGCGGGGGGGCCTCCGGAGATACGCAGTATTTT.

The V call is TRBV27, the J call TRBJ2-1; TRBD2 is a possible D gene (6 bases). The V and J ends lost 5 bases and 3 bases respectively, with 11 bases between them. Looked up from germline, CDR1 is MNHEY and CDR2 is SMNVEV (reference sequence). This CDR3 has 14 amino acids. CDR3 sequence reads: CASSTRTIYNEQFF. The CDR3 DNA follows: TGTGCCAGCAGTACCCGGACTATCTACAATGAGCAGTTCTTC.

V is TRBV19 and J is TRBJ1-1; D unresolved. This CDR3 has 12 residues. Trimming took off 4 bases at V and 8 bases at J, with 11 bases between the two ends. CDR1 LNHDA and CDR2 SQIVND come from the germline V gene (reference sequence). CDR3 region: CASSTEQPEAFF. The CDR3 DNA is TGTGCCAGTAGTACGGAGCAGCCCGAAGCTTTCTTT.

The chain couples TRBV5-6 to TRBJ2-5, with 13 nucleotides matching TRBD2. The DNA matches TRBJ2-7 better at its end, which makes the J call doubtful. CDR3 length: 16 amino acids. Germline CDR1 reads SGHDT; CDR2 reads YYEEEE. In nucleotides, the CDR3 is TGTGCCAGCAGCTTTAGGACTAGCGGGAGCTCCTACGAGCAGTACTTC. It specifies CASSFRTSGSSYEQYF.

Of note for this clone: A junction end diverges from the germline sequence, so it may reflect a read error. The chain uses TRBV29-1 and TRBJ1-5, with TRBD1 matching 8 bases. The germline V gene encodes CDR1 SQVTM and CDR2 ANQGSEA. CDR3 length: 13 residues. DNA for the CDR3: TGCAGCGTAGCCGACAGGGGCAAACAGCCCCAGCATTTT. It translates to CSVADRGKQPQHF.

The rearrangement uses TRBV15 and TRBJ2-1; the match to TRBD2 covers 8 bases. The CDR3 length is 15 residues. Germline V lookup: CDR1 LNHNV, CDR2 YYDKDF (reference sequence). The V and J ends lost 0 bases and 10 bases, in that order; junction bases with no gene match: 8. The CDR3 is CATSRDLSGTREQFF. The CDR3 bases are TGTGCCACCAGCAGAGATTTGTCTGGGACTAGGGAGCAGTTCTTC.

This chain joins TRBV11-2 and TRBJ2-7; the D gene is possibly TRBD1 (6 bases). Germline V CDR1 and CDR2: SGHAT, FQNNGV. The CDR3 spans 15 residues. The V end lost 5 bases, the J end lost 0 bases, and 14 bases lay between the germline ends. The CDR3, as DNA: TGTGCCAGCAGCCGAAGCCCAGGGGCCTCCTACGAGCAGTACTTC. Protein: CASSRSPGASYEQYF.

This chain links TRBV5-1 with TRBJ2-5; 13 bases agree with TRBD2. This CDR3 spans 15 amino acids. V lost 4 bases to trimming and J lost 5 bases; unmatched junction nucleotides: 5. Germline CDR1 and CDR2: SGHRS and YFSETQ. The CDR3 sequence is CASSGGLAGYETQYF. The DNA for the CDR3 is TGCGCCAGCAGCGGGGGACTAGCGGGGTACGAGACCCAGTACTTC.

The chain has TRBV14 and TRBJ2-2; D gene uncertain. V was shortened by 0 bases and J by 1 base, with 3 bases between the two germline ends. The CDR3 length is 14 residues. Germline CDR1 is SGHDN and CDR2 is FVKESK. The chain's CDR3 is CASSQDLNTGELFF. The CDR3 DNA reads as TGTGCCAGCAGCCAAGACCTGAACACCGGGGAGCTGTTTTTT.